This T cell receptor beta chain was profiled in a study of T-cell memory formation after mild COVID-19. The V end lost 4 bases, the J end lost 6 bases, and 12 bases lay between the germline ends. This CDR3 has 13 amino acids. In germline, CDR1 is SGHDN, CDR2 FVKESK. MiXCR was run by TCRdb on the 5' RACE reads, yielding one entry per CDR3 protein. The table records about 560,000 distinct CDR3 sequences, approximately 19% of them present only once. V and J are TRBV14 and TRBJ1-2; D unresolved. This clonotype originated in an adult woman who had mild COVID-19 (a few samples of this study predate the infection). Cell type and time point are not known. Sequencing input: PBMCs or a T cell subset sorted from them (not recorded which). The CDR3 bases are TGTGCCAGCAGCCTTAACCGACGGGATGGCTACACCTTC. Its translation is CASSLNRRDGYTF.